This T cell receptor beta chain comes out of a study of blood T cell repertoires in COVID-19. Study-level background: The samples span acute and convalescent COVID-19 from the United States, Italy and Spain. PBMCs, B-cell-depleted T cells, or T cells were the source of the cDNA or gDNA that made up the material.

Per germline, CDR1 SGHNT and CDR2 YYREEE (reference sequence). V gave up 4 bases and J gave up 3 bases; unmatched junction bases: 9. The CDR3 spans 16 residues. In the source study's methods: For nucleated cells, counts were estimated from reference gene primer amplification. The method was immunoSEQ multiplex PCR; TCRdb's version includes in-frame clones alone and lacks a portion of them. Clonal size and the V and J genes are those of that table, whereas D and trimming came from the DNA. The data show 250,000 to 300,000 clones, 90% seen once. The TCR originated in a woman between 45 and 60 years old with COVID-19, enrolled during active disease. Sequenced sample: peripheral blood. The V gene is TRBV5-4, the J gene TRBJ2-7; 11 positions match TRBD2. CDR3 bases: TGTGCCAGCAGCGTAAAGACTAGCGGGGCACTCTACGAGCAGTACTTC. This sequence encodes CASSVKTSGALYEQYF. Full variable domain (remainder filled in from reference TRBV5-4 and TRBJ2-7): ETGVTQSPTHLIKTRGQQVTLRCSSQSGHNTVSWYQQALGQGPQFIFQYYREEENGRGNFPPRFSGLQFPNYSSELNVNALELDDSALYLCASSVKTSGALYEQYFGPGTRLTVT.